This TCR beta chain was observed in a study of CD8+ T cells in alopecia areata. Sequencing templates came from extracted RNA that was reverse transcribed into cDNA. Method: immunoSEQ multiplex PCR; TCRdb's copy keeps in-frame clones and lacks some. The sample yields 110,000 or so clones, almost 60% seen once. Worth noting for this clone: Its antigen is still unknown.

V lost 7 bases, J lost 3 bases, and 9 bases lay in between. The CDR3 extends over 13 amino acids. Germline V gives CDR1 MNHEY, CDR2 SMNVEV (reference sequence). Findings and limits, study-wide: An increase in clonality over normal scalp was evident in lesional scalp, especially alopecia totalis/universalis.

The source material was CD8+ T cells sorted from blood. This TCR came from a human donor in good health. The V and J genes are TRBV27 and TRBJ1-4; D unresolved. The CDR3 region has the DNA TGTGCCAGCACAGGATATCCTAATGAAAAACTGTTTTTT. This gives the protein CASTGYPNEKLFF. Full variable domain (rest looked up from reference TRBV27 and TRBJ1-4): EAQVTQNPRYLITVTGKKLTVTCSQNMNHEYMSWYRQDPGLGLRQIYYSMNVEVTDKGDVPEGYKVSRKEKRNFPLILESPSPNQTSLYFCASTGYPNEKLFFGSGTQLSVL.